The rows below give T cell receptor beta chains drawn from one sample of a study of T cells after yellow fever vaccination. TCRdb re-analysed the 5' RACE reads in MiXCR, keeping a single row per CDR3 protein. The sample consists of 28,000 or so distinct CDR3 sequences, 3.5% to 5% of them appearing once. The starting material was CD8+ T cells sorted from PBMCs, obtained 5 days after the yellow fever booster vaccination. The receptor set was obtained from a man in his thirties or forties who received the YFV17D yellow fever vaccine. Each CDR3 is given with its conserved first and last residue. The D gene is left open where the match is weak. Clone sizes are given selectively: once, few, many, or a class where the clone is expanded.

clone_size,v_call,j_call,d_call,cdr3_nt,cdr3_aa
many,TRBV5-1,TRBJ2-1,TRBD1,TGCGCCAGCAGCTTGGTAGGGACAGGGGTCTACAATGAGCAGTTCTTC,CASSLVGTGVYNEQFF
many,TRBV6-4,TRBJ2-5,.,TGTGCCAGCAGTGACAAAGTCCAAGAGACCCAGTACTTC,CASSDKVQETQYF
many,TRBV5-6,TRBJ2-2,.,TGTGCCAGCAGCTTGGCCTTGGGGGAGCTGTTTTTT,CASSLALGELFF
.,TRBV3-1,TRBJ2-1,TRBD2,TGTGCCACCTCCCAAGAATCCGGACTAGAACGGAAACAGTTCTTC,CATSQESGLERKQFF
many,TRBV11-2,TRBJ2-3,TRBD2,TGTGCCAGCAGCTCCCCGGGACTAGCGGGTTCCGACACAGATACGCAGTATTTT,CASSSPGLAGSDTDTQYF
many,TRBV12-3/TRBV12-4,TRBJ2-1,.,TGTGCCAGCAGTCGCCTCATCGGCAATGAGCAGTTCTTC,CASSRLIGNEQFF
many,TRBV7-6,TRBJ2-2,.,TGTGCCAGCAGCTCTTCCCGTGGGCAGCGGAGGGGGGAGCTGTTTTTT,CASSSSRGQRRGELFF
many,TRBV12-3/TRBV12-4,TRBJ2-6,.,TGTGCCAGCAGTCAGGGATACCTGCCATCTGGGGCCAACGTCCTGACTTTC,CASSQGYLPSGANVLTF
many,TRBV5-1,TRBJ2-3,TRBD1,TGCGCCAGCAGCCCCGGACAGGGGGGGGCAGATACGCAGTATTTT,CASSPGQGGADTQYF
.,TRBV12-5,TRBJ2-2,TRBD2,TGTGCTAGGGGTTTAGTTACTAGCGGGAGTTACACCGGGGAGCTGTTTTTT,CARGLVTSGSYTGELFF
.,TRBV3-1,TRBJ2-1,TRBD2,TGTGCCTGCACCCAAGGACGTGTACGGACTAGCGGGATCACCTACAATGAGCAGTTCTTC,CACTQGRVRTSGITYNEQFF
many,TRBV14,TRBJ2-5,TRBD1,TGTGCCAGCAGCGAGACGGGACAGCAAGAGACCCAGTACTTC,CASSETGQQETQYF
.,TRBV29-1,TRBJ2-7,.,TGCAGCGCCCGAGACACCTACTCCTACGAGCAGTACTTC,CSARDTYSYEQYF
many,TRBV7-8,TRBJ2-1,TRBD2,TGTGCCAGCAGCCTACTAGCGGGATGGTTCTATGAGCAGTTCTTC,CASSLLAGWFYEQFF
many,TRBV10-2,TRBJ2-1,TRBD2,TGCGCCAGCAGCCCCCTACTAGCGAGTAGCTCCTACAATGAGCAGTTCTTC,CASSPLLASSSYNEQFF
many,TRBV9,TRBJ2-1,TRBD2,TGTGCCAGCAGCGCCGGGACTAGCGGACTATACAATGAGCAGTTCTTC,CASSAGTSGLYNEQFF
many,TRBV7-9,TRBJ1-5,TRBD1,TGTGCCAGCAGCCTCATATTGGGACAGGAAGGGCCCCAGCATTTT,CASSLILGQEGPQHF
many,TRBV24-1,TRBJ2-3,.,TGTGCCACCAGTGATATCGCGGAGCCTCCGCAGTATTTT,CATSDIAEPPQYF
.,TRBV20-1,TRBJ1-2,.,TGCAGTGCTGCCGGGAGCTACTATGGCTACACCTTC,CSAAGSYYGYTF
many,TRBV12-5,TRBJ2-5,TRBD1,TGTGCTAGTGGTTTTGAAACGACAGGGGATCTAGAGACCCAGTACTTC,CASGFETTGDLETQYF
many,TRBV6-5,TRBJ2-7,.,TGTGCCAGCACCGGACAGTCCTACGAGCAGTACTTC,CASTGQSYEQYF
many,TRBV18,TRBJ2-3,.,TGTGCCAGCTTGGAGACAGTCGGGCCCCCAGATACGCAGTATTTT,CASLETVGPPDTQYF
many,TRBV27,TRBJ2-7,.,TGTGCCAGCAAGATAGGAGGCACTTACTACGAGCAGTACTTC,CASKIGGTYYEQYF
.,TRBV12-3/TRBV12-4,TRBJ1-5,TRBD1,TGTGCCTGCTGTGAAGGACAGGCGGGTCCTTACAGCAATCAGCCCCAGCATTTT,CACCEGQAGPYSNQPQHF
many,TRBV15,TRBJ2-1,.,TGTGCCACCAGCAGAGATCCGCCGGGACTTACCTACAATGAGCAGTTCTTC,CATSRDPPGLTYNEQFF
many,TRBV14,TRBJ2-7,.,TGTGCCAGCAGCCAAGAAGTATCCTACGAGCAGTACTTC,CASSQEVSYEQYF
many,TRBV27,TRBJ2-2,.,.,CASSFVAGGTGELFF